This TCR beta chain appears in the sequencing data of a study of OX40 agonist ivuxolimab in advanced cancers. Points on this clone: What it binds is unknown. The junction departs from germline at one end; a sequencing error may be responsible.

The method was immunoSEQ multiplex PCR; TCRdb's version includes in-frame clones alone and lacks a portion of them. The profile covers fewer than 85,000 clones, with about 88% appearing a single time and over 0.75% taken by the ten largest. Per the germline V gene, CDR1 is SSHAT and CDR2 is FNYEAQ (reference sequence). This CDR3 has 15 residues. Study-level results: The CD4+ and CD8+ T cells in the blood had expanded clonally by week 6 at 0.1 to 3.0 mg/kg.

The sample consisted of CD4+ or CD8+ T cells sorted from blood, taken in a trial of the OX40 agonist ivuxolimab. The sequence was obtained from an adult with an advanced solid tumor such as melanoma, head and neck, liver or kidney cancer. The genes are TRBV7-7 and TRBJ2-5; tentative D call: TRBD2 (5 bases). Written as DNA, the CDR3 is TGTGCTAGCAGCTTGAGCGGTGGAAGATACGAGACCCAGTACTTC. Its protein product is CASSLSGGRYETQYF.